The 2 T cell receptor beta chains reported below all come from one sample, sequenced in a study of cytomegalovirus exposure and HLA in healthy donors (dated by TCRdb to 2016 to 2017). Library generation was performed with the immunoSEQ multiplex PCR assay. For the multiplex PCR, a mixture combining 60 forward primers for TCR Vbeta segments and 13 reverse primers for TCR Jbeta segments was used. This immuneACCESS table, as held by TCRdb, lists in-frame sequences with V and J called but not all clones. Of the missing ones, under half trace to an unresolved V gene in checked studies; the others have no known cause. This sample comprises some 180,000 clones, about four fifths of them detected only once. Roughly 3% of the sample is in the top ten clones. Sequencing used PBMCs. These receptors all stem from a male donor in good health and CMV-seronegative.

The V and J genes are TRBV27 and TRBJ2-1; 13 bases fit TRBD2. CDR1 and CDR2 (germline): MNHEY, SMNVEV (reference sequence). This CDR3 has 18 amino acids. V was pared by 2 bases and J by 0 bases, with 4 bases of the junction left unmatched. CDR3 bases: TGTGCCAGCAGTTTAAAACTAGCGGGGGGGAGCTCCTACAATGAGCAGTTCTTC. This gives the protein CASSLKLAGGSSYNEQFF.

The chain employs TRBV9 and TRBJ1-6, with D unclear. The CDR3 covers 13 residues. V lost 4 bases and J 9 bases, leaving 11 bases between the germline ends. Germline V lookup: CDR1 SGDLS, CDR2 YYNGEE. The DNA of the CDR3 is TGTGCCAGCAGCCCGAGGGTAGGTTCACCCCTCCACTTT. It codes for CASSPRVGSPLHF.